One sample yielded the 14 T cell receptor beta chains listed below, sequenced in a study of cytomegalovirus exposure and HLA in healthy donors. The PCR contained 60 Vbeta and 13 Jbeta primers. The repertoire was sequenced with immunoSEQ multiplex PCR; TCRdb's copy has only in-frame clones and lacks some. This table has approximately 180,000 clones, more than 70% appearing once. The specimen was PBMCs. These TCRs come from a woman in her forties in good health and CMV-seronegative.

The chain links TRBV27 to TRBJ2-3, with 11 bases identical to TRBD2. The CDR3 loop spans 16 amino acids. The V gene end was trimmed by 6 bases and the J gene end by 4 bases; junction bases not matched to a gene: 9. The germline CDR1 and CDR2 sequences are MNHEY and SMNVEV (reference sequence). CDR3 DNA: TGTGCCAGCAGGAGACGTTTAGCGGGAGGGGCAGATACGCAGTATTTT. The encoded protein is CASRRRLAGGADTQYF.

CDR3 protein: CASSFLRGRSSPLHF. CDR3 coding DNA: TGTGCCAGCAGCTTCTTGAGGGGGCGCTCTTCACCCCTCCACTTT. The V and J genes are TRBV7-2 and TRBJ1-6; 7 positions agree with TRBD1. Germline trimming cut 3 bases from V and 9 bases from J; bases unmatched to any gene: 8. CDR1 and CDR2 from the germline V gene are SGHTA and FQGNSA. CDR3 length equals 15 residues.

The chain links TRBV30 to TRBJ2-2, with D perhaps matching TRBD2 (7 bases). Trimming removed 0 bases at V and 4 bases at J, with 15 bases between. Germline V gene sequence: CDR1 GTSNPN, CDR2 SVGIG (reference sequence). This CDR3 contains 16 residues. The CDR3 loop reads CAWSVRGGFGTGELFF. The CDR3 nucleotides are TGTGCCTGGAGTGTAAGGGGGGGGTTTGGCACCGGGGAGCTGTTTTTT.

The chain employs TRBV29-1 and TRBJ1-5; no clear D. Trimming removed 4 bases from V and 0 bases from J, with 10 bases in between. The CDR3 has 14 residues. CDR1 and CDR2 (germline): SQVTM, ANQGSEA. The DNA for the CDR3 is TGCAGCGTTGCTGGCAGTTATAGCAATCAGCCCCAGCATTTT. It encodes CSVAGSYSNQPQHF.

J is TRBJ2-2 and V is TRBV7-9; a possible D gene is TRBD1 (6 bases). The CDR3 covers 15 residues. Germline V gene sequence: CDR1 SEHNR, CDR2 FQNEAQ (reference sequence). Trimming cost V 5 bases and J 0 bases, with 10 bases left between them. The CDR3: CASSLGGANTGELFF. DNA of the CDR3: TGTGCCAGCAGCCTAGGGGGAGCGAACACCGGGGAGCTGTTTTTT.

V usage is TRBV30 and J usage is TRBJ2-5; tentatively, D is TRBD1 (6 bases). V lost 5 bases to trimming and J lost 1 base, with 14 bases between them. Per the germline V gene, CDR1 is GTSNPN and CDR2 is SVGIG (reference sequence). The CDR3 is 14 amino acids. The DNA for the CDR3 is TGTGCCTGGGACCGGGACAATTTCCAAGAGACCCAGTACTTC. Encoded protein: CAWDRDNFQETQYF.

The chain carries TRBV29-1 and TRBJ2-1; 7 nucleotides agree with TRBD2. Trimming removed 0 bases from V and 7 bases from J; junction bases left unmatched: 9. The germline CDR1 and CDR2 sequences are SQVTM and ANQGSEA. The CDR3 has 15 amino acids. The CDR3 nucleotides are TGCAGCGTTGAAGAGAGCGGGCTAGCGGTAAATGAGCAGTTCTTC. Its protein product is CSVEESGLAVNEQFF.

This chain uses TRBV7-3 with TRBJ1-2; possible D gene TRBD1, 5 bases. The CDR3 length is 14 residues. Trimming left V 3 bases short and J 8 bases short, with 16 bases between. Germline CDR1 SGHTA, CDR2 FQGTGA. CDR3 sequence: CASSFLGGAKGYTF. Here the CDR3 DNA reads TGTGCCAGCAGCTTTCTGGGTGGGGCCAAAGGCTACACCTTC.

This clone appeared a few times. This sample also contains other DNA sequences that code for the same CDR3. This sequence joins TRBV29-1 and TRBJ1-1, with 8 nucleotides matching TRBD1. CDR3 length equals 13 residues. The germline gives CDR1 SQVTM, CDR2 ANQGSEA. Trimming at V came to 4 bases and at J to 1 base, leaving 2 bases not matched to a gene. The CDR3 spells CSVAQGGNTEAFF. DNA for the CDR3: TGCAGCGTTGCACAGGGGGGGAACACTGAAGCTTTCTTT.

The gene calls are TRBV10-3 and TRBJ2-4, with 7 positions matching TRBD1. Germline CDR1 reads ENHRY; CDR2 reads SYGVKD. The CDR3 totals 14 residues. V shed 0 bases, J shed 14 bases, and the junction held 10 bases outside the gene matches. CDR3 sequence: CAISESLTGEIKYF. Written as DNA, the CDR3 is TGTGCCATCAGTGAGTCCCTTACAGGGGAGATTAAGTACTTC.

As concerns this clone: The sample carries other DNA sequences with the same CDR3. The chain uses TRBV30 and TRBJ2-2; maybe TRBD1 (6 bases). The germline V and J ends were trimmed by 1 base and 6 bases, with 15 bases remaining between them. Germline V gives CDR1 GTSNPN, CDR2 SVGIG (reference sequence). The CDR3 has 15 residues. The CDR3 nucleotides are TGTGCCTGGAGTGCTAACAGGGTTGGCCCCGGGGAGCTGTTTTTT. Translation: CAWSANRVGPGELFF.

This chain uses TRBV4-1 with TRBJ2-2, with 9 bases identical to TRBD1. The CDR3 covers 15 residues. From germline, CDR1 is MGHRA and CDR2 YSYEKL. Germline trimming cut 3 bases from V and 5 bases from J; bases unmatched to any gene: 4. The CDR3: CASSQGQGGTGELFF. The CDR3 DNA reads TGCGCCAGCAGCCAGGGACAGGGAGGGACCGGGGAGCTGTTTTTT.

J is TRBJ2-2 and V is TRBV6-1; 10 nucleotides align to TRBD2. Germline CDR1 and CDR2: MNHNS and SASEGT. The CDR3 covers 15 residues. Trimming removed 4 bases from V and 4 bases from J; junction bases left unmatched: 3. CDR3 in amino acids: CASSVRLAGTGELFF. As DNA, the CDR3 is TGTGCCAGCAGTGTACGACTAGCGGGCACCGGGGAGCTGTTTTTT.

This sequence joins TRBV4-1 and TRBJ2-3; D is ambiguous. CDR1 MGHRA and CDR2 YSYEKL come from the germline V gene. CDR3 length: 16 amino acids. Trimming took off 1 base at V and 1 base at J, with 12 bases between the two ends. The CDR3 sequence is CASSQVMSDGTDTQYF. In nucleotides, the CDR3 is TGCGCCAGCAGCCAAGTTATGAGCGACGGCACAGATACGCAGTATTTT.